The clone carrying this T cell receptor (beta chain) was found many times. In the original analysis: For papillary thyroid cancer, a distant-metastasis classifier was constructed from CDR3 differences observed across clinicopathological groups. MiXCR was used by TCRdb to re-call the PCR reads. TCRdb, rather than the study authors, made the V and J calls. This table holds about 43,000 clones, roughly 3.1% found once. The data stem from a study of metastatic and nonmetastatic thyroid tumors. The ends were cut back, 10 bases at V and 1 base at J, with 11 bases in the middle. Germline-derived CDR1 and CDR2 are ENHRY and SYGVKD. The CDR3 covers 13 residues. Among the patients, none had received any treatment before thyroid surgery.

The sequenced sample consisted of blood. The chain recombines TRBV10-3 with TRBJ1-5; no reliable D call. This receptor was obtained from a female donor with papillary thyroid cancer or a benign thyroid nodule (not recorded which). Some clones in this sample may be carry-over from other donors' samples. As DNA, the CDR3 is TGTGCCACCTCAGATCCGAGCAATCAGCCCCAGCATTTT. Amino acid sequence: CATSDPSNQPQHF.